This T cell receptor (beta chain) comes out of a study of cytomegalovirus exposure and HLA in healthy donors. Findings and limits, study-wide: Data from an earlier analysis indicated that most TCR beta V segments were productive either about 87% or about 30% of the time.

V shed 3 bases and J shed 7 bases, with 5 bases lying between them. From germline, CDR1 is SGHNT and CDR2 YYREEE (reference sequence). The CDR3 sequence is 11 residues long. For this clone: Its antigen is currently unknown.

PCR employed 60 Vbeta and 13 Jbeta primers. The assay was immunoSEQ multiplex PCR, and TCRdb's table has in-frame clones only and misses some. This repertoire shows 150,000 to 200,000 clones, roughly three quarters found once; its top ten account for 7.4%. The receptor's source is a male donor in good health and CMV-seropositive. V is TRBV5-4 and J is TRBJ2-4; D is uncertain. The source material was PBMCs. DNA for the CDR3: TGTGCCAGCAGCTCCCAGAACATTCAGTACTTC. This encodes CASSSQNIQYF.